Listed here are 20 T cell receptor beta chains from one sample, sequenced in a study of T cell repertoires in aging, cancer and after chemotherapy. A mixed TRB-A/B primer pool amplified rearranged TRB by multiplex touch-down PCR. TCRdb processed the multiplex PCR reads anew with MiXCR; each CDR3 protein has one entry. The sample includes 2,000 to 3,000 distinct CDR3 sequences, 50% to 80% of them seen just once. TCR beta rearrangements were amplified from peripheral blood genomic DNA. Sequenced sample: blood. These receptors originate from a human donor with a solid tumor.

This clonotype was counted between two and nine times. The V and J genes are TRBV29-1 and TRBJ2-7; D unresolved. The germline gives CDR1 SQVTM, CDR2 ANQGSEA. The CDR3 spans 11 residues. The ends were cut back, 3 bases at V and 7 bases at J, with 10 bases in the middle. The CDR3 DNA reads as TGCAGCGTTGAGGGCCGCCAGGAGCAGTACTTC. Translating gives CSVEGRQEQYF.

This sequence joins TRBV7-2 and TRBJ2-3; a possible D gene is TRBD1 (5 bases). The CDR3 runs 15 residues. V dropped 1 base and J dropped 0 bases, with 8 bases sitting between them. CDR1 and CDR2 from the germline V gene are SGHTA and FQGNSA. CDR3 DNA sequence: TGTGCCAGCAGCTTAGATCAGGGAAGCACAGATACGCAGTATTTT. This codes for CASSLDQGSTDTQYF.

The count of this clonotype is one. The V call is TRBV5-1, the J call TRBJ2-1, with 8 bases identical to TRBD2. Germline CDR1 is SGHRS and CDR2 is YFSETQ. V lost 4 bases to trimming and J lost 3 bases; unmatched junction nucleotides: 6. The CDR3 extends over 15 amino acids. The CDR3 loop is CASSPREGGYNEQFF. The CDR3 bases are TGCGCCAGCAGCCCCCGGGAGGGGGGCTACAATGAGCAGTTCTTC.

This clonotype occurred once. The chain carries TRBV5-4 and TRBJ2-3; possibly TRBD2 for D (5 bases). Trimming took 0 bases from V and 0 from J, leaving 11 bases between them. Germline V lookup: CDR1 SGHNT, CDR2 YYREEE (reference sequence). There are 16 residues in the CDR3. The CDR3 DNA follows: TGTGCCAGCAGCTTGGAGGTAGGGAGTAGCACAGATACGCAGTATTTT. It codes for CASSLEVGSSTDTQYF.

The chain combines TRBV20-1 with TRBJ2-2; 7 bases line up with TRBD1. The germline V gene has CDR1 DFQATT and CDR2 SNEGSKA (reference sequence). The V and J ends lost 4 bases and 4 bases, in that order; junction bases with no gene match: 6. CDR3 length: 14 residues. CDR3 DNA sequence: TGCAGTGCTAATGAGGGGGCAATCACCGGGGAGCTGTTTTTT. Its translation is CSANEGAITGELFF.

V and J are TRBV21-1 and TRBJ1-3; the D call in the table, TRBD1, was not verified against the DNA. TRBV21-1 is labeled a pseudogene. This CDR3 comprises 19 residues. The CDR3 region is CASSPRVDRGRLTGNTIYF. The CDR3 DNA is TGTGCCAGCAGCCCAAGGGTCGACAGGGGGCGCCTTACTGGAAACACCATATATTTT.

The V gene is TRBV5-1, the J gene TRBJ1-5; 9 bases are a match to TRBD1. Germline CDR1 is SGHRS and CDR2 is YFSETQ. Trimming cost V 0 bases and J 5 bases; bases outside gene matches: 0. The CDR3 covers 14 residues. CDR3 sequence reads: CASSLGQGDQPQHF. CDR3 sequence (DNA): TGCGCCAGCAGCTTGGGACAGGGGGATCAGCCCCAGCATTTT.

The CDR3 sequence is CASSLVQGGNYEQYF. DNA for the CDR3: TGTGCCAGCAGCTTAGTACAGGGAGGCAACTACGAGCAGTACTTC. J is TRBJ2-7 and V is TRBV7-9; D may match TRBD1 or TRBD2 (6 bases each). CDR1 and CDR2 (germline): SEHNR, FQNEAQ (reference sequence). This CDR3 has 15 residues. V lost 1 base to trimming and J lost 3 bases, with 13 bases between them.

This clonotype is a singleton in its sample. This chain uses TRBV5-1 with TRBJ2-1, with D possibly being TRBD2 (6 bases). V lost 4 bases, J lost 2 bases, and 13 bases lay in between. Looked up from germline, CDR1 is SGHRS and CDR2 is YFSETQ. There are 15 residues in the CDR3. CDR3: CASSLEGRTYNEQFF. CDR3 DNA sequence: TGCGCCAGCAGCCTGGAGGGACGGACCTACAATGAGCAGTTCTTC.

The chain employs TRBV28 and TRBJ1-5, with D perhaps TRBD1 (6 bases). CDR1 is MDHEN and CDR2 is SYDVKM in the germline V gene. Trimming stripped 5 bases from V and 0 bases from J, with 14 bases between. CDR3 length equals 16 residues. DNA for the CDR3: TGTGCCAGCAGTACTCATACAGGGAATAGCAATCAGCCCCAGCATTTT. Translation gives CASSTHTGNSNQPQHF.

This clonotype was detected a few times. The chain joins TRBV30 to TRBJ1-2, with TRBD1 as a possible D gene (6 bases). With 1 base removed from V and 4 bases from J, the gap between germline ends came to 10 bases. Germline CDR1 and CDR2: GTSNPN and SVGIG (reference sequence). The CDR3 length is 13 residues. The CDR3 reads CAWSARGGYGYTF. As DNA, the CDR3 is TGTGCCTGGAGTGCCAGGGGAGGCTATGGCTACACCTTC.

The chain carries TRBV29-1 and TRBJ2-1; no clear D. Germline V gene sequence: CDR1 SQVTM, CDR2 ANQGSEA. The CDR3 runs to 12 residues. Deletions cut 7 bases from V and 6 bases from J, with 13 bases between. CDR3 amino acids: CSARIGANEQFF. DNA for the CDR3: TGCAGCGCCCGTATAGGTGCCAATGAGCAGTTCTTC.

The chain is built from TRBV19 and TRBJ2-1; weak D call: TRBD1 (6 bases). Germline V gene data show CDR1 as LNHDA and CDR2 as SQIVND (reference sequence). V was trimmed by 5 bases and J by 0 bases, leaving 11 bases between them. The CDR3 extends over 15 amino acids. CDR3 in amino acids: CASSAGTTSYNEQFF. The DNA of the CDR3 is TGTGCCAGTAGTGCCGGGACAACCTCCTACAATGAGCAGTTCTTC.

The rearrangement uses TRBV6-2 or TRBV6-3 and TRBJ1-1, with D perhaps matching TRBD1 (6 bases). This CDR3 is built from 20 residues. Germline assignment: CDR1 MNHEY and CDR2 SVGEGT. Deletions cut 0 bases from V and 4 bases from J, with 27 bases between. The CDR3 DNA reads as TGTGCCAGCAGTTACTCCGTCTTTACAGGGAGAAAAATAATGAGCACTGAAGCTTTCTTT. Its protein is CASSYSVFTGRKIMSTEAFF.

There are a few counts of this clonotype. The gene calls are TRBV19 and TRBJ2-5; a possible D gene is TRBD1 (5 bases). Trimming left V 3 bases short and J 2 bases short, with 16 bases between. Germline assignment: CDR1 LNHDA and CDR2 SQIVND (reference sequence). This CDR3 has 16 amino acids. The CDR3 sequence: CASSIGPQPGQETQYF. The CDR3 bases are TGTGCCAGTAGTATTGGCCCCCAACCAGGGCAAGAGACCCAGTACTTC.

The chain links TRBV28 to TRBJ1-1; unclear D gene. CDR3 length: 11 amino acids. V was cut by 5 bases and J by 3 bases, with 4 bases left in between. Germline V gives CDR1 MDHEN, CDR2 SYDVKM. This CDR3 is CASSPDTEAFF. CDR3 nucleotides: TGTGCCAGCAGTCCTGACACTGAAGCTTTCTTT.

The chain links TRBV27 to TRBJ1-6; tentatively, D is TRBD1 (6 bases). The ends were cut back, 4 bases at V and 8 bases at J, with 15 bases in the middle. From germline, CDR1 is MNHEY and CDR2 SMNVEV (reference sequence). The CDR3 sequence is 15 residues long. CDR3 loop: CASSSLQGADSPLHF. CDR3 bases: TGTGCCAGCAGTTCCCTACAGGGTGCGGATTCACCCCTCCACTTT.

The chain employs TRBV6-5 and TRBJ1-2; D ambiguous. Germline values: CDR1 MNHEY, CDR2 SVGAGI. The V gene lost 6 bases and the J gene lost 7 bases, with 12 bases spanning the gap. This CDR3 spans 12 amino acids. The CDR3: CASRTPWAGYTF. CDR3 DNA: TGTGCCAGCAGGACTCCCTGGGCTGGCTACACCTTC.

The chain is built from TRBV29-1 and TRBJ2-1; 8 nucleotides align to TRBD1. Germline values: CDR1 SQVTM, CDR2 ANQGSEA. After removal of 4 bases from V and 13 bases from J, the junction contained 12 bases not matched to a gene. There are 13 residues in the CDR3. CDR3 protein: CSVGGNSGQAQFF. The DNA of the CDR3 is TGCAGCGTTGGAGGAAACTCGGGACAGGCTCAGTTCTTC.

This clonotype was seen a few times. V usage is TRBV19 and J usage is TRBJ1-4; maybe TRBD1 (5 bases). The V gene's germline CDR1 is LNHDA and CDR2 SQIVND (reference sequence). Deletions cut 3 bases from V and 8 bases from J, with 13 bases between. The CDR3 covers 14 residues. Here the CDR3 reads CASSIRQGREKLFF. CDR3 sequence (DNA): TGTGCCAGTAGTATTCGCCAGGGCAGGGAAAAACTGTTTTTT. The full variable domain, rest sourced from reference TRBV19 and TRBJ1-4, is DGGITQSPKYLFRKEGQNVTLSCEQNLNHDAMYWYRQDPGQGLRLIYYSQIVNDFQKGDIAEGYSVSREKKESFPLTVTSAQKNPTAFYLCASSIRQGREKLFFGSGTQLSVL.